The 27 T cell receptor beta chains presented below share a single source sample, sequenced in a study of blood T cell repertoires in COVID-19. Clones were read by immunoSEQ multiplex PCR, and TCRdb kept only the in-frame ones, dropping some. The table shows under 300,000 clones, with around four fifths occurring only once. Sample: peripheral blood. The receptors derive from a man in his thirties or forties who had recovered from COVID-19.

This clone has just a few counts. The CDR3 is CASSPPTGRETQYF. The CDR3 DNA sequence: TGTGCCAGCTCACCACCGACAGGGAGGGAGACCCAGTACTTC. This chain connects TRBV18 to TRBJ2-5; a weak D match, TRBD1 (7 bases). The CDR3 is 14 residues long. Trimming took off 0 bases at V and 5 bases at J, with 10 bases between the two ends. In germline, CDR1 is KGHSH, CDR2 LQKENI.

In DNA, the CDR3 is TGTGCCAGCAGCGGACCCTCGGGACAGCAGACCCAGTACTTC. This gives the protein CASSGPSGQQTQYF. The chain uses TRBV9 and TRBJ2-5; 7 bases agree with TRBD1. The junction had 8 bases not matched to a gene; V was cut back by 3 bases and J by 6 bases. There are 14 residues in the CDR3. Germline CDR1 reads SGDLS; CDR2 reads YYNGEE.

This chain joins TRBV19 and TRBJ2-1, with TRBD2 matching 8 bases. V was clipped by 3 bases and J by 9 bases; unmatched bases: 16. The CDR3 is 17 residues long. Germline values: CDR1 LNHDA, CDR2 SQIVND (reference sequence). CDR3 in amino acids: CASSMRSGSGGESEQFF. The CDR3 region has the DNA TGTGCCAGTAGTATGAGGTCGGGGAGCGGGGGTGAGAGTGAGCAGTTCTTC.

V is TRBV3-1 (or the pseudogene TRBV3-2) and J is TRBJ2-3; weak D call: TRBD2 (6 bases). The CDR3 runs to 14 residues. The germline gives CDR1 LGHDT, CDR2 YNNKEL (reference sequence). V was trimmed by 1 base and J by 6 bases, leaving 11 bases between them. In DNA, the CDR3 is TGTGCCAGCAGCCAAGGGACTATCTTGGATACGCAGTATTTT. Translation gives CASSQGTILDTQYF.

The chain employs TRBV5-4 and TRBJ2-5; 11 positions agree with TRBD2. V was clipped by 3 bases and J by 7 bases; unmatched bases: 8. Germline loops: CDR1 SGHNT, CDR2 YYREEE (reference sequence). This CDR3 has 15 amino acids. The CDR3 reads CASSSGLAVFGTQYF. The CDR3 coding sequence is TGTGCCAGCAGCTCGGGACTAGCGGTTTTCGGGACCCAGTACTTC.

The rearrangement joins TRBV11-2 to TRBJ2-5; 8 bases align to TRBD2. Germline lookup yields CDR1 SGHAT and CDR2 FQNNGV. V shed 5 bases, J shed 5 bases, and the junction held 7 bases outside the gene matches. CDR3 length equals 14 residues. The CDR3 sequence is CASSRPRGGETQYF. In nucleotides, the CDR3 is TGTGCCAGCAGCCGACCCCGGGGGGGCGAGACCCAGTACTTC.

This rearrangement joins TRBV7-8 to TRBJ2-7; 8 nucleotides align to TRBD1. The J segment lost 2 bases and the V segment lost 6 bases, leaving 3 bases of the junction unmatched. Per the germline V gene, CDR1 is SGHVS and CDR2 is FQNEAQ. CDR3 size: 13 residues. The CDR3 nucleotides are TGTGCCAGCAGAGGGACAGGCACCTACGAGCAGTACGTC. This codes for CASRGTGTYEQYV.

The CDR3 nucleotides are TGCGCCAGCAGTGAACCAGGGAACACTGAAGCTTTCTTT. It translates to CASSEPGNTEAFF. J is TRBJ1-1 and V is TRBV10-1; D uncertain. The V gene lost 3 bases and the J gene lost 1 base, with 6 bases spanning the gap. CDR1 and CDR2 (germline): WNHNN, SYGVQD (reference sequence). The CDR3 spans 13 residues.

The chain uses TRBV10-3 and TRBJ2-6; no firm D call. The ends were cut back, 11 bases at V and 0 bases at J, with 8 bases in the middle. The V gene's germline CDR1 is ENHRY and CDR2 SYGVKD. This CDR3 is built from 13 residues. The CDR3 sequence is CASYSSGANVLTF. CDR3 nucleotide sequence: TGTGCCTCCTATAGCTCTGGGGCCAACGTCCTGACTTTC.

The CDR3 region has the DNA TGCGCCAGCAGCGCTGGTTTGATACAGGTCGGATATTCACCCCTCCACTTT. This sequence encodes CASSAGLIQVGYSPLHF. The chain has TRBV5-1 and TRBJ1-6; perhaps TRBD1 as D (5 bases). V gave up 4 bases and J gave up 8 bases, with 22 bases separating them. The CDR3 totals 17 residues. Per the germline V gene, CDR1 is SGHRS and CDR2 is YFSETQ.

V gene TRBV6-4 combines with J gene TRBJ2-5, with 8 bases that match TRBD2. Germline lookup yields CDR1 MRHNA and CDR2 SNTAGT. Germline trimming cut 2 bases from V and 11 bases from J; bases unmatched to any gene: 4. There are 12 residues in the CDR3. The CDR3 coding sequence is TGTGCCAGCAGTGACCCGGGACTAGTGCAGTACTTC. This translates into CASSDPGLVQYF.

The genes are TRBV10-2 and TRBJ1-1; 7 bases are a match to TRBD1. V trimming: 3 bases; J trimming: 4 bases; junction bases outside the gene matches: 5. The CDR3 extends over 14 amino acids. Germline CDR1 is WSHSY and CDR2 is SAAADI. The DNA of the CDR3 is TGCGCCAGCAGTGAACTCAGGGGGGCCACTGAAGCTTTCTTT. Its translation: CASSELRGATEAFF.

The V call is TRBV7-9, the J call TRBJ2-3, with a tentative D call TRBD2 (6 bases). Germline V CDR1 and CDR2: SEHNR, FQNEAQ (reference sequence). The CDR3 sequence is 15 residues long. Deletions cut 5 bases from V and 2 bases from J, with 14 bases between. CDR3 in DNA: TGTGCCAGCAGCCCACCCGGGAGTTCCACAGATACGCAGTATTTT. Translating gives CASSPPGSSTDTQYF.

The V and J genes are TRBV3-1 (or the pseudogene TRBV3-2) and TRBJ2-3; 7 bases match TRBD2. This CDR3 contains 14 residues. From germline, CDR1 is LGHDT and CDR2 YNNKEL (reference sequence). V shed 7 bases, J shed 8 bases, and the junction held 12 bases outside the gene matches. The DNA for the CDR3 is TGTGCCAGCATGGGGGGGGTCGGAGCAGGTACGCAGTATTTT. It yields the protein CASMGGVGAGTQYF.

V and J are TRBV14 and TRBJ1-2; 8 nucleotides match TRBD1. Per the germline V gene, CDR1 is SGHDN and CDR2 is FVKESK. The CDR3 totals 15 residues. The V segment lost 4 bases and the J segment 5 bases; nucleotides outside the gene matches: 9. The CDR3 here is CASSPQDRAIYGYTF. The CDR3 DNA reads as TGTGCCAGCAGCCCACAGGACAGGGCCATTTATGGCTACACCTTC.

This sequence joins TRBV7-7 and TRBJ1-5; D is undetermined. Per the germline V gene, CDR1 is SSHAT and CDR2 is FNYEAQ (reference sequence). This CDR3 is 17 amino acids long. Deletions cut 3 bases from V and 4 bases from J, with 19 bases between. The CDR3 DNA is TGTGCCAGCAGCTTTAAGATTCGGGAGTGGCGGAATCAGCCCCAGCATTTT. Amino acids: CASSFKIREWRNQPQHF.

This clone is medium-sized in the sample. This sequence joins TRBV28 and TRBJ1-1, with TRBD1 matching 11 bases. CDR1 and CDR2 from the germline V gene are MDHEN and SYDVKM. This CDR3 has 15 amino acids. V shed 4 bases and J 7 bases; nucleotides not matched to a gene: 8. The CDR3 reads CASSWGQGEGGEAFF. Here the CDR3 DNA reads TGTGCCAGCAGTTGGGGACAGGGGGAAGGAGGTGAAGCTTTCTTT.

The chain has TRBV7-3 and TRBJ2-7, with D maybe TRBD1 (6 bases). The CDR3 totals 12 residues. Per germline, CDR1 SGHTA and CDR2 FQGTGA. The V gene lost 5 bases and the J gene lost 6 bases, with 11 bases spanning the gap. As DNA, the CDR3 is TGTGCCAGCAGCGAACAGGGCGGCGAGCAGTACTTC. This encodes CASSEQGGEQYF. The whole variable domain, filled in from reference TRBV7-3 and TRBJ2-7, reads GAGVSQTPSNKVTEKGKYVELRCDPISGHTALYWYRQSLGQGPEFLIYFQGTGAADDSGLPNDRFFAVRPEGSVSTLKIQRTERGDSAVYLCASSEQGGEQYFGPGTRLTVT.

V usage is TRBV28 and J usage is TRBJ1-1; 8 nucleotides align to TRBD1. Trimming at V came to 1 base and at J to 10 bases, leaving 8 bases not matched to a gene. Germline V gene data show CDR1 as MDHEN and CDR2 as SYDVKM. This CDR3 is built from 14 residues. DNA of the CDR3: TGTGCCAGCAGTTTATCAGGTACAGGGGGTGTAGCTTTCTTT. Its protein is CASSLSGTGGVAFF. Filled out from reference TRBV28 and TRBJ1-1, the complete variable domain reads DVKVTQSSRYLVKRTGEKVFLECVQDMDHENMFWYRQDPGLGLRLIYFSYDVKMKEKGDIPEGYSVSREKKERFSLILESASTNQTSMYLCASSLSGTGGVAFFGQGTRLTVV.

The chain links TRBV9 to TRBJ2-5, with TRBD2 matching over 11 bases. Germline assignment: CDR1 SGDLS and CDR2 YYNGEE. Trimming took 0 bases from V and 1 from J; bases not matched to a gene: 5. This CDR3 has 17 residues. The chain's CDR3 is CASSVVGTSGIQETQYF. CDR3 DNA: TGTGCCAGCAGCGTAGTCGGGACTAGCGGAATCCAAGAGACCCAGTACTTC.

A single count supports this clone. This sequence joins TRBV6-4 and TRBJ2-3; tentatively, D is TRBD2 (5 bases). Germline lookup yields CDR1 MRHNA and CDR2 SNTAGT. The CDR3 has 14 residues. The V gene lost 6 bases and the J gene lost 5 bases, with 15 bases spanning the gap. The CDR3 DNA reads as TGTGCCAGCAGACCGGACGCGGGCGGAGATACGCAGTATTTT. Amino acids: CASRPDAGGDTQYF.

This clone has a single count. The V gene is TRBV5-4, the J gene TRBJ2-7; TRBD2 matches 7 bases. Germline V gene lookup returns CDR1 SGHNT and CDR2 YYREEE (reference sequence). V lost 1 base and J lost 7; bases outside the gene matches: 11. This CDR3 region has 15 residues. CDR3 in amino acids: CASSLSSTSEREQYF. The CDR3, as DNA: TGTGCCAGCAGCTTGTCTTCCACTAGCGAGCGGGAGCAGTACTTC.

The rearrangement uses TRBV11-2 and TRBJ1-1; D ambiguous. CDR1 and CDR2 (germline): SGHAT, FQNNGV. V gave up 1 base and J gave up 6 bases, with 9 bases separating them. The CDR3 has 13 amino acids. CDR3 nucleotides: TGTGCCAGCAGCTTAGCCCGGAGGGCTGAAGCTTTCTTT. Protein sequence: CASSLARRAEAFF. Together with reference TRBV11-2 and TRBJ1-1, the CDR3 gives the full variable domain: EAGVAQSPRYKIIEKRQSVAFWCNPISGHATLYWYQQILGQGPKLLIQFQNNGVVDDSQLPKDRFSAERLKGVDSTLKIQPAKLEDSAVYLCASSLARRAEAFFGQGTRLTVV.

The rearrangement links TRBV4-2 to TRBJ2-1; D is possibly TRBD2 (6 bases). In germline, CDR1 is LGHNA, CDR2 YNFKEQ. The V end lost 1 base, the J end lost 4 bases, and 17 bases lay between the germline ends. The CDR3 extends over 17 amino acids. DNA for the CDR3: TGTGCCAGCAGCCAAGGTCTGGGCGGGGTATCGTACAATGAGCAGTTCTTC. Protein: CASSQGLGGVSYNEQFF.

The chain combines TRBV5-5 with TRBJ1-3; D call uncertain. CDR1 and CDR2 from the germline V gene are SGHKS and YYEKEE (reference sequence). The CDR3 length is 14 residues. V was clipped by 1 base and J by 0 bases, with 5 bases between them. CDR3: CASSLPSSGNTIYF. CDR3 nucleotide sequence: TGTGCCAGCAGCTTGCCCAGCTCTGGAAACACCATATATTTT.

This chain links TRBV7-6 with TRBJ1-2; D possibly corresponds to TRBD1 (6 bases). There are 14 residues in the CDR3. Germline V gene sequence: CDR1 SGHVS, CDR2 FNYEAQ. The germline V and J ends were trimmed by 5 bases and 4 bases, with 14 bases remaining between them. CDR3 loop: CASSLDGQLYGYTF. The CDR3, as DNA: TGTGCCAGCAGCCTCGACGGACAGCTCTATGGCTACACCTTC.

This clone showed up just once. CDR3 sequence (DNA): TGTGCCAGCAGCTTCCGACAGGGGTTGAATGAGCAGTTCTTC. Translating gives CASSFRQGLNEQFF. The rearrangement links TRBV5-5 to TRBJ2-1; 8 bases map to TRBD1. This CDR3 is 14 amino acids long. V lost 2 bases, J lost 7 bases, and 5 bases stayed unmatched. Germline V gives CDR1 SGHKS, CDR2 YYEKEE (reference sequence).